Listed below are T cell receptor beta chains from one sample, sequenced in a study of T-cell reconstitution after alpha-beta-depleted transplantation in children. A single record per CDR3 protein comes from TCRdb applying MiXCR to the PCR reads. The table includes a few hundred thousand distinct CDR3 sequences, 25% to 30% detected once. Sequencing was performed on PBMCs, taken before TCRalphabeta/CD19-depleted stem cell transplant. These receptors all stem from a boy under two years old with Wiskott-Aldrich syndrome, due to receive a stem cell transplant. Each CDR3 is given with its conserved first and last residue. The D gene is left open where the match is weak. Clone size is given for some rows only: seen once, a few or many times, or a class if the clone is expanded.

CDR3nt	CDR3aa	abundance	d_gene	j_gene	v_gene
TGTGCCAGCAGGGACGGACAGGGACTAATCGGGAATCAGCCCCAGCATTTT	CASRDGQGLIGNQPQHF	.	TRBD1	TRBJ1-5	TRBV28
TGCGCCAGCAGCTTGGCCGCCAGGCAGAACACTGAAGCTTTCTTT	CASSLAARQNTEAFF	few	.	TRBJ1-1	TRBV5-1
TGCAGCGTTGCCGGACAGGGGACGAATGAAAAACTGTTTTTT	CSVAGQGTNEKLFF	few	TRBD1	TRBJ1-4	TRBV29-1
TGCAGTGCTAGAGATCGGCTAGCGGGAGGACCGAGCTCCTACGAGCAGTACTTC	CSARDRLAGGPSSYEQYF	few	TRBD2	TRBJ2-7	TRBV20-1
TGTGCCAGCAGTTTGGGTGGACTAGCGGCTTACGAGCAGTACTTC	CASSLGGLAAYEQYF	many	TRBD2	TRBJ2-7	TRBV27
TGCGCCAGCGCTCCAGGCCTAGGTGGAAACACCATATATTTT	CASAPGLGGNTIYF	.	.	TRBJ1-3	TRBV5-1
TGCAGTGCTAGCCCGCTAGCGGGAGTAGTCGGGGAGCTGTTTTTT	CSASPLAGVVGELFF	.	TRBD2	TRBJ2-2	TRBV20-1
TGTGCCACCAGCCCGGGACAGGGGATGAACGAGCAGTACTTC	CATSPGQGMNEQYF	few	TRBD1	TRBJ2-7	TRBV24-1
TGTGCCAGCTCACCACAAGGTCTCACGGCTTTCTTGGGGGAGCAGTACTTC	CASSPQGLTAFLGEQYF	.	.	TRBJ2-7	TRBV18
TGTGCCAGCAGTCAAAAGACAGGGGCGGCTGGCTACACCTTC	CASSQKTGAAGYTF	.	TRBD1	TRBJ1-2	TRBV12-3/TRBV12-4
TGTGCCAGCAGCAACTCAGGGGGCCCCGGGGAGCTGTTTTTT	CASSNSGGPGELFF	.	TRBD1	TRBJ2-2	TRBV12-3/TRBV12-4
TGTGCCACCAGCAGAGAACAGGGATTATACTACAATGAGCAGTTCTTC	CATSREQGLYYNEQFF	few	.	TRBJ2-1	TRBV15
TGCGCCAGCAGCCTGACAGGCTGGGAGGACACTGAAGCTTTCTTT	CASSLTGWEDTEAFF	few	.	TRBJ1-1	TRBV5-1
TGTGCCAGCAGAACCGTAGCGGGAGATACGCAGTATTTT	CASRTVAGDTQYF	.	TRBD2	TRBJ2-3	TRBV28
TGTGCCAGTAGGGGACCCGGGACAGTTCAAGAGACCCAGTACTTC	CASRGPGTVQETQYF	.	TRBD1	TRBJ2-5	TRBV19
TGCGCCAGCAGCCAAGATAATGCGGGAGGTCTTTCCTACGAGCAGTACTTC	CASSQDNAGGLSYEQYF	few	TRBD2	TRBJ2-7	TRBV4-1
TGTGCCAGCAGCTCTAGCGGGAGACATGAGCAGTTCTTC	CASSSSGRHEQFF	.	TRBD2	TRBJ2-1	TRBV5-5
TGCAGTAACAGACTAGCGGGAGAGTGGGTGACCCAGTACTTC	CSNRLAGEWVTQYF	.	TRBD2	TRBJ2-5	TRBV20-1
TGTGCCAGCAGTTACACCTTGGGACTGAACCAAGAGACCCAGTACTTC	CASSYTLGLNQETQYF	.	.	TRBJ2-5	TRBV6-2/TRBV6-3
TGCGCCAGCAGCTTGTCGGTCGCTTACAATGAGCAGTTCTTC	CASSLSVAYNEQFF	.	.	TRBJ2-1	TRBV5-1